What follows describes a single TCR beta chain. The data are from a study of blood T cell repertoires in COVID-19. Study context: The origin of the acute and convalescent COVID-19 samples was the United States, Italy and Spain. The analysed material was cDNA or gDNA that came from T cells, B-cell-depleted T cells, or PBMCs.

CDR3 length: 15 amino acids. In the original workflow: By means of reference gene primer amplification, nucleated cell counts were estimated. The data were produced by immunoSEQ multiplex PCR, yet TCRdb's version contains in-frame clones alone and is incomplete. For V, J and clone size, that table is used; D and trimming come from the DNA. The data hold about 110,000 clones, with roughly 82% observed a single time. The chain is built from TRBV21-1 and TRBJ1-6; the D call of TRBD1 is as the table states it, not checked on the DNA. TRBV21-1 is a pseudogene. The TCR originated in a woman aged 80 or over with active or convalescent COVID-19. Sequencing was performed on peripheral blood. The CDR3 is CASSKGGDRGKNLHF. The DNA of the CDR3 is TGTGCCAGCAGCAAAGGAGGGGACAGGGGAAAAAACCTCCACTTT.